The next 5 T cell receptor beta chains were all read from a single sample in a study of blood T cell repertoires in COVID-19. Method: immunoSEQ multiplex PCR; TCRdb's copy keeps in-frame clones and lacks some. The data hold 150,000 to 200,000 clones, with 80% to 90% observed a single time. The sample consisted of peripheral blood. The origin of the receptors is a woman in her 70s with acute or convalescent COVID-19.

The V and J genes are TRBV18 and TRBJ1-4, with 7 positions matching TRBD1. The germline V gene encodes CDR1 KGHSH and CDR2 LQKENI. The CDR3 has 15 amino acids. The V and J ends lost 0 bases and 8 bases, in that order; junction bases with no gene match: 6. CDR3 amino acids: CASSPPNRGKEKLFF. CDR3 DNA sequence: TGTGCCAGCTCACCACCGAACAGGGGAAAGGAAAAACTGTTTTTT. Drawing the rest from reference TRBV18 and TRBJ1-4, the complete variable domain is NAGVMQNPRHLVRRRGQEARLRCSPMKGHSHVYWYRQLPEEGLKFMVYLQKENIIDESGMPKERFSAEFPKEGPSILRIQQVVRGDSAAYFCASSPPNRGKEKLFFGSGTQLSVL.

This chain joins TRBV19 and TRBJ1-1; D remains unclear. CDR3 length: 12 residues. Per the germline V gene, CDR1 is LNHDA and CDR2 is SQIVND (reference sequence). Deletions cut 7 bases from V and 1 base from J, with 7 bases between. CDR3 amino acids: CASISRNTEAFF. As DNA, the CDR3 is TGTGCCAGTATATCTAGGAACACTGAAGCTTTCTTT.

The gene calls are TRBV18 and TRBJ2-3; D is ambiguous. There are 14 residues in the CDR3. The germline V and J ends were trimmed by 3 bases and 2 bases, with 9 bases remaining between them. Germline loops: CDR1 KGHSH, CDR2 LQKENI. CDR3 nucleotide sequence: TGTGCCAGCTCACCGTCAGGCAACACAGATACGCAGTATTTT. This encodes CASSPSGNTDTQYF.

This clone has only one observation. This sequence joins TRBV25-1 and TRBJ1-6; a possible D gene is TRBD1 (5 bases). Germline lookup yields CDR1 MGHDK and CDR2 SYGVNS. V lost 10 bases and J lost 5, with 15 bases in between. This CDR3 comprises 14 residues. The CDR3 bases are TGTGCCACCCTTTCGGGGGGTAATAATTCACCCCTCCACTTT. Protein product: CATLSGGNNSPLHF.

The CDR3, as DNA: TGCGCCAGCAGCCAAGATACAGGCTATGGCTACACCTTC. Translation gives CASSQDTGYGYTF. The chain combines TRBV4-1 with TRBJ1-2, with D tentatively TRBD1 (5 bases). Trimming took 0 bases from V and 4 from J, leaving 6 bases between them. Germline loops: CDR1 MGHRA, CDR2 YSYEKL. The CDR3 loop spans 13 amino acids.